The 10 T cell receptor beta chains given below trace back to one sample, sequenced in a study of shared clonotypes between healthy human individuals. The protocol was immunoSEQ multiplex PCR, while the TCRdb copy is restricted to in-frame clones and leaves out a portion. The profile shows more than 2 million clones, about 95% of them singletons. In the naive CD8 group, cells lacked CD45RO and were positively selected for CCR7, so terminally differentiated effector memory CD45RA+ cells were left out. Sequenced input: naive CD8+ T cells sorted from blood. The receptors here all came from a man aged 18 to 35 in good health.

This chain uses TRBV9 with TRBJ1-1; 10 bases agree with TRBD1. The CDR3 runs to 17 residues. Unmatched junction bases numbered 8, after V lost 0 bases and J lost 3 bases. Germline V gene lookup returns CDR1 SGDLS and CDR2 YYNGEE. The CDR3 region is CASSVDRQGAGDTEAFF. The CDR3 DNA follows: TGTGCCAGCAGCGTAGATCGACAGGGGGCAGGGGACACTGAAGCTTTCTTT.

CDR3 nucleotide sequence: TGCGCCAGCAGCCACCCTTCCTTACTTGGGCAGCCCCAGCATTTT. It encodes CASSHPSLLGQPQHF. V usage is TRBV4-1 and J usage is TRBJ1-5; no definite D call. V was clipped by 3 bases and J by 7 bases, with 16 bases between them. The CDR3 sequence is 15 residues long. In germline, CDR1 is MGHRA, CDR2 YSYEKL.

This rearrangement joins TRBV4-1 to TRBJ2-3; a weak D match, TRBD2 (6 bases). The CDR3 consists of 15 residues. The germline V gene has CDR1 MGHRA and CDR2 YSYEKL. V was trimmed by 6 bases and J by 2 bases, leaving 15 bases between them. The CDR3 bases are TGCGCCAGCAGTCCATACCCGGGAGTCACAGATACGCAGTATTTT. The encoded protein is CASSPYPGVTDTQYF.

The chain joins TRBV30 to TRBJ2-7, with D tentatively TRBD2 (7 bases). The CDR3 length is 13 residues. The V gene's germline CDR1 is GTSNPN and CDR2 SVGIG (reference sequence). The V end was cut by 5 bases, the J end by 4 bases, with 15 bases between. The CDR3 is CAWGRGPSYEQYF. In DNA, the CDR3 is TGTGCCTGGGGGCGGGGGCCCAGTTACGAGCAGTACTTC.

With regard to this clone: Additional DNA sequences in this sample encode the identical CDR3. The gene calls are TRBV27 and TRBJ2-1; 10 bases fit TRBD1. Per the germline V gene, CDR1 is MNHEY and CDR2 is SMNVEV (reference sequence). V gave up 5 bases and J gave up 2 bases; unmatched junction bases: 3. The CDR3 spans 15 residues. CDR3 in DNA: TGTGCCAGCAGTCCCGGGACAGGGGCCTACAATGAGCAGTTCTTC. The encoded protein is CASSPGTGAYNEQFF.

The chain carries TRBV5-1 and TRBJ2-4, with D possibly TRBD1 on 6 matching bases. The length of the CDR3 is 14 residues. Looked up from germline, CDR1 is SGHRS and CDR2 is YFSETQ. V was trimmed by 0 bases and J by 5 bases, leaving 9 bases between them. The CDR3 DNA is TGCGCCAGCAGCTTGGGGCCAGGGGAAAACATTCAGTACTTC. It codes for CASSLGPGENIQYF.

The chain couples TRBV5-4 to TRBJ1-1; 7 bases fit TRBD1. The CDR3 length is 14 residues. J lost 1 base, V lost 7 bases, and 7 bases had no gene match. Germline lookup yields CDR1 SGHNT and CDR2 YYREEE (reference sequence). The CDR3 coding sequence is TGTGCCAGCGGCGAGGGACAGACGAACACTGAAGCTTTCTTT. Translation gives CASGEGQTNTEAFF.

The CDR3 sequence: CASSQEVQSSYNSPLHF. The DNA of the CDR3 is TGCGCCAGCAGCCAAGAAGTCCAGAGCTCCTATAATTCACCCCTCCACTTT. The chain recombines TRBV4-1 with TRBJ1-6; no reliable D call. This CDR3 region has 17 residues. Germline assignment: CDR1 MGHRA and CDR2 YSYEKL. V lost 0 bases to trimming and J lost 0 bases, with 9 bases between them.

The CDR3 loop reads CAISQTGQTDTQYF. In DNA form, the CDR3 reads TGTGCCATCAGTCAAACAGGGCAAACAGATACGCAGTATTTT. The rearrangement links TRBV10-3 to TRBJ2-3; D might be TRBD1 (6 bases). The CDR3 extends over 14 amino acids. Trimming cost V 5 bases and J 3 bases, with 12 bases left between them. Germline CDR1 ENHRY, CDR2 SYGVKD.

This clone was observed a few times. The chain recombines TRBV11-3 with TRBJ2-7; 11 positions match TRBD2. The V gene end was trimmed by 3 bases and the J gene end by 5 bases; junction bases not matched to a gene: 9. The CDR3 extends over 16 amino acids. Germline CDR1 and CDR2: SGHNT and YENEEA. Written as DNA, the CDR3 is TGTGCCAGCAGCTTGAGCCCACTAGCGGGGGCGGACGAGCAGTACTTC. It specifies CASSLSPLAGADEQYF.